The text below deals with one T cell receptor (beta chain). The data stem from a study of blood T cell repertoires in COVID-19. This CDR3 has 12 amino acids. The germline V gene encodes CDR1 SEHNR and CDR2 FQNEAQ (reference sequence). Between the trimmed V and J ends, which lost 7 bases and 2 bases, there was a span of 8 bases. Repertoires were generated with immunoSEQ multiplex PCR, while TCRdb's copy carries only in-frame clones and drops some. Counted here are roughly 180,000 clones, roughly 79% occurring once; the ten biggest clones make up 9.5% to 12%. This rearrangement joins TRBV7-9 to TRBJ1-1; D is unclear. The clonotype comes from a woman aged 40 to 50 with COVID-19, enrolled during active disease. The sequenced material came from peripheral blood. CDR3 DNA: TGTGCCAGCACGGAGGCTAACACTGAAGCTTTCTTT. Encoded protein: CASTEANTEAFF.